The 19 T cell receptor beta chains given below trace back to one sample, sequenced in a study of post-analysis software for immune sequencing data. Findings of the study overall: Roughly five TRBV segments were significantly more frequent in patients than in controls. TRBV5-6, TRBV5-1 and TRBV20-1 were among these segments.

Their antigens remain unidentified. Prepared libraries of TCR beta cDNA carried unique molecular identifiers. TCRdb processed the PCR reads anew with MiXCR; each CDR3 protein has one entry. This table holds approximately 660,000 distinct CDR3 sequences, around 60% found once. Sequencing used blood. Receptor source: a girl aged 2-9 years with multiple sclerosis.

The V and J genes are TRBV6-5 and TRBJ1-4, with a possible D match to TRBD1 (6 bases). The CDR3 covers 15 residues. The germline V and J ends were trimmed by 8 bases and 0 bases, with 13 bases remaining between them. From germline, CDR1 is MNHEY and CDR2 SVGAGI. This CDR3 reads CASRSGDATNEKLFF. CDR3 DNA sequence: TGTGCCAGCCGATCAGGGGACGCAACTAATGAAAAACTGTTTTTT.

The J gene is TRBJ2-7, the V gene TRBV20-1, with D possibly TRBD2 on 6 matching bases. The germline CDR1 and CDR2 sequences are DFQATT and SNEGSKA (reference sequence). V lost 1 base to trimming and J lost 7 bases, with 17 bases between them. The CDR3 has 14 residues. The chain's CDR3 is CSARAPGSGWEQYF. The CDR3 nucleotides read TGCAGTGCTAGAGCGCCCGGGAGTGGTTGGGAGCAGTACTTC.

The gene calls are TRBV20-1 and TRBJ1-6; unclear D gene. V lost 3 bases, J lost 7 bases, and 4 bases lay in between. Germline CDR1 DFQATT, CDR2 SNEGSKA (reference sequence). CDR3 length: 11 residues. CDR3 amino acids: CSASPNSPLHF. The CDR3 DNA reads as TGCAGTGCTAGCCCGAATTCACCCCTCCACTTT.

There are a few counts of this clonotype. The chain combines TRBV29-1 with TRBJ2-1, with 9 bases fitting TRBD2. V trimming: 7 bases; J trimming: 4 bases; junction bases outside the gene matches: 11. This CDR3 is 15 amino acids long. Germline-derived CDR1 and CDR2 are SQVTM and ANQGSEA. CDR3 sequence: CSGHRSGGRYNEQFF. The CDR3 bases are TGCAGCGGACACAGAAGCGGGGGGCGATACAATGAGCAGTTCTTC.

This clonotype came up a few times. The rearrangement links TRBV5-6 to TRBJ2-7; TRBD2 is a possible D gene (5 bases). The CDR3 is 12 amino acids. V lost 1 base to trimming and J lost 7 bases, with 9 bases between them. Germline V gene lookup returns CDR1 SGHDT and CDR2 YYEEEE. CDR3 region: CASSLWRTEQYF. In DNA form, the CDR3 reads TGTGCCAGCAGCTTGTGGAGGACGGAGCAGTACTTC.

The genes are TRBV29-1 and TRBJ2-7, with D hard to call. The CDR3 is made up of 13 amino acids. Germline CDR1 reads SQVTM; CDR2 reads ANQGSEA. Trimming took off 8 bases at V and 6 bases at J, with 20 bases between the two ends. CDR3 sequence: CSPDGPSGPEQYF. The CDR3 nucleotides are TGCAGCCCCGACGGGCCCTCGGGTCCCGAGCAGTACTTC.

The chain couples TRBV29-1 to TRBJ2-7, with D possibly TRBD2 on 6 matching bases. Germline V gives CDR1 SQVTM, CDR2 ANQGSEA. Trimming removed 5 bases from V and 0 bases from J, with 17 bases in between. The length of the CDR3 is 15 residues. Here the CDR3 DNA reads TGCAGCGTTTCCGGGCCTCTCGGGAGCTCCTACGAGCAGTACTTC. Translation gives CSVSGPLGSSYEQYF.

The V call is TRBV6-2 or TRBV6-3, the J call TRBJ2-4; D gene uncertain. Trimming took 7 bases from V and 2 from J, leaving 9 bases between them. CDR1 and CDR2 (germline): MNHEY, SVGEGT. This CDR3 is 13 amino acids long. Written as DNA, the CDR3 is TGTGCCAGCACCATGTCAACCAAAAACATTCAGTACTTC. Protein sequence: CASTMSTKNIQYF.

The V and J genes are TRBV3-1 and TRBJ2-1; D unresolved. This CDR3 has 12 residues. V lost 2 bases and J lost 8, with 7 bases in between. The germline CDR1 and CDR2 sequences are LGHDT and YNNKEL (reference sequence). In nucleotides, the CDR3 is TGTGCCAGCAGCCAACCGGGCGATGAGCAGTTCTTC. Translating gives CASSQPGDEQFF.

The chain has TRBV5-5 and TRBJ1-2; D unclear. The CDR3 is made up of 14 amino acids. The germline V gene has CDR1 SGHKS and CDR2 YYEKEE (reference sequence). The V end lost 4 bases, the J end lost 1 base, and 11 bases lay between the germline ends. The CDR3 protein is CASSLWTDNYGYTF. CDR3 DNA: TGTGCCAGCAGCCTATGGACGGATAACTATGGCTACACCTTC.

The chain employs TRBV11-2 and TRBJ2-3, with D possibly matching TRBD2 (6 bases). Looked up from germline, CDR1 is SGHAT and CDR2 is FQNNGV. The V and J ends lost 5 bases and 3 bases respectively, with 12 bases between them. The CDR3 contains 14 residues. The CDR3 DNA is TGTGCCAGCAGCATCGGGGGTAGGACAGATACGCAGTATTTT. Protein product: CASSIGGRTDTQYF.

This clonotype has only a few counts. DNA for the CDR3: TGTGCCAGTAGTGTTCCGGGGCCACAGTTTCTCCAGCCCCAGCATTTT. Protein product: CASSVPGPQFLQPQHF. This rearrangement joins TRBV19 to TRBJ1-5; D may be TRBD1 (5 bases). Trimming took off 5 bases at V and 7 bases at J, with 21 bases between the two ends. The germline gives CDR1 LNHDA, CDR2 SQIVND (reference sequence). This CDR3 is 16 amino acids long.

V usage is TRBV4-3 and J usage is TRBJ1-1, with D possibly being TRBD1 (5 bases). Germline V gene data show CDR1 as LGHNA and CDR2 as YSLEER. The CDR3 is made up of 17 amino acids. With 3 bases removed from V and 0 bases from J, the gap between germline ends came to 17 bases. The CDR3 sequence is CASSHGGAGLMNTEAFF. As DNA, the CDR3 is TGCGCCAGCAGCCATGGAGGGGCGGGGTTGATGAACACTGAAGCTTTCTTT.

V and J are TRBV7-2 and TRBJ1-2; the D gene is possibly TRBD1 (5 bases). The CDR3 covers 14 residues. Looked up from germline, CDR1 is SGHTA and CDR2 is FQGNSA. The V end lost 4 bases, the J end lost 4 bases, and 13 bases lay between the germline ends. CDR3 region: CASSSGLWGYGYTF. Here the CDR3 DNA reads TGTGCCAGCAGCTCAGGGCTTTGGGGCTATGGCTACACCTTC.

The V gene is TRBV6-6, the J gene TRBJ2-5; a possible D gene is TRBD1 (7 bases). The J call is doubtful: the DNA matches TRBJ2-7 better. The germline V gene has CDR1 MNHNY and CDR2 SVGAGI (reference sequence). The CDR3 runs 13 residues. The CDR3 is CASSRQGGHEQYF. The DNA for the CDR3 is TGTGCCAGCAGCCGTCAGGGGGGCCACGAGCAGTACTTC.

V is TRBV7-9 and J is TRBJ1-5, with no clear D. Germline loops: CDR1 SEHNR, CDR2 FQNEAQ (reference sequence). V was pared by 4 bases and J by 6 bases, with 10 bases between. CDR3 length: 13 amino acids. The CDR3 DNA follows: TGTGCCAGCAGCTCCGCGGTGGGTCAGCCCCAGCATTTT. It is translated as CASSSAVGQPQHF.

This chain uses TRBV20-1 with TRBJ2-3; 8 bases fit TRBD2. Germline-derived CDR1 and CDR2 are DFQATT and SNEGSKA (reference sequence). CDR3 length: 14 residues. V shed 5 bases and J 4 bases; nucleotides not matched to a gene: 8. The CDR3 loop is CSAGPGGAADTQYF. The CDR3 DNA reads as TGCAGTGCTGGACCCGGGGGGGCGGCAGATACGCAGTATTTT.

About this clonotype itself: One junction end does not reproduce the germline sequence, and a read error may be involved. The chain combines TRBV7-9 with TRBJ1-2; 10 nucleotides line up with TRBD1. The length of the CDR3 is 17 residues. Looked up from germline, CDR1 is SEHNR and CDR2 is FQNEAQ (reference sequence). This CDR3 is CASGLLDRGYSNYGYTF. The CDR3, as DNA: TGTGCCAGCGGCTTACTGGACAGGGGGTACTCCAACTATGGCTACACCTTC.

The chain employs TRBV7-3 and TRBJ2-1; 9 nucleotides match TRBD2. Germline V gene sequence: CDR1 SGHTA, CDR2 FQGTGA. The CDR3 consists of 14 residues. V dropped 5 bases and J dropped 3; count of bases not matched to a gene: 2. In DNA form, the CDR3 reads TGTGCCAGCAGCCGGACTAGCGACTACAATGAGCAGTTCTTC. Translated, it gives CASSRTSDYNEQFF.